This paragraph covers one T cell receptor beta chain sequence. Antigen: not known. The PCR employed 60 Vbeta primers together with 13 Jbeta primers. The protocol was immunoSEQ multiplex PCR, while the TCRdb copy is restricted to in-frame clones and leaves out a portion. The data hold 120,000 or so clones, with around 75% observed a single time. This sample was included in a study of cytomegalovirus exposure and HLA in healthy donors. Findings of the study overall: CMV antigen specificity of a few CMV-associated chains was confirmed in vitro.

V lost 1 base and J lost 4; bases outside the gene matches: 9. Germline CDR1 reads SEHNR; CDR2 reads FQNEAQ (reference sequence). The CDR3 has 17 amino acids. All donors participated as healthy donors of bone marrow. Material for sequencing was PBMCs. This chain joins TRBV7-9 and TRBJ1-4; TRBD1 matches at 7 bases. This receptor was taken from a woman aged 40 to 50 in good health and CMV-seropositive. As DNA, the CDR3 is TGTGCCAGCAGCTTAGTCACCGGGACAGCAATTAATGAAAAACTGTTTTTT. Its protein is CASSLVTGTAINEKLFF. Drawing the rest from reference TRBV7-9 and TRBJ1-4, the complete variable domain is DTGVSQNPRHKITKRGQNVTFRCDPISEHNRLYWYRQTLGQGPEFLTYFQNEAQLEKSRLLSDRFSAERPKGSFSTLEIQRTEQGDSAMYLCASSLVTGTAINEKLFFGSGTQLSVL.